This T cell receptor (beta chain) was documented in a study of OX40 agonist ivuxolimab in advanced cancers. CDR3 length: 17 residues. Trimming cost V 3 bases and J 3 bases, with 17 bases left between them. Germline CDR1 is MDHEN and CDR2 is SYDVKM. TCRdb's table, derived via immunoSEQ multiplex PCR, lists solely in-frame clones and lacks some. The sample has 45,000 or so clones, roughly four fifths seen once. Study-wide results and limits: The study found that CD8+ T cells averaged more expanded clones than CD4+.

A word on this clone: What it binds is unknown.

V and J are TRBV28 and TRBJ1-4, with a possible D match to TRBD1 (5 bases). The clonotype was recovered from an adult with an advanced solid tumor such as melanoma, head and neck, liver or kidney cancer. Here the sequenced sample was CD4+ or CD8+ T cells sorted from blood, taken in a trial of the OX40 agonist ivuxolimab. CDR3 nucleotides: TGTGCCAGCAGTTTTGTCTCCGGGGGGTTTGCTAATGAAAAACTGTTTTTT. It encodes CASSFVSGGFANEKLFF.